This TCR beta chain stems from a study of glioma-infiltrating T cells. Study-level background: Before surgery, glioma patients received dexamethasone for at most six days.

CDR1 and CDR2 (germline): SNHLY, FYNNEI. V was trimmed by 4 bases and J by 7 bases, leaving 16 bases between them. CDR3 length equals 15 residues. Comment on this clonotype: Its target is unknown.

Study-wide findings and caveats: Above-expected tissue-blood divergence occurred in all gliomas, most in low-grade ones. Only very few CDR3 sequences appeared in both tissue and blood.

TCR alpha and beta CDR3 regions were amplified from RNA using iRepertoire nested multiplex PCR. TCRdb called the multiplex PCR reads again in MiXCR, with one record for every CDR3 protein. The data hold about 400,000 distinct CDR3 sequences, with more than 35% observed a single time. The V gene is TRBV2, the J gene TRBJ2-2, with a possible D match to TRBD1 (5 bases). Input material: glioma tissue, nonneoplastic brain tissue, or PBMCs (not recorded which). This TCR came from a human donor with low-grade glioma or glioblastoma, undergoing nonglioma brain surgery, or in good health (not recorded which). The chain's CDR3 is CASSGTAGIGGELFF. As DNA, the CDR3 is TGTGCCAGCAGTGGAACGGCAGGGATAGGCGGGGAGCTGTTTTTT.